This T cell receptor (beta chain) was captured in a study of beta chain features in type 1 diabetes. Study-wide results and caveats: Significant though moderate, a shortening of TCRB CDR3s appeared in all four CD4+ subsets of Type 1 diabetes patients. Because the template was cDNA, high-expressing cells might be over-represented.

Sequencing targeted expressed TCRB transcripts, as all isolated RNA had been reverse transcribed. The protocol was immunoSEQ multiplex PCR, while the TCRdb copy is restricted to in-frame clones and leaves out a portion. The table has 85,000 to 110,000 clones, over 25% seen once. In germline, CDR1 is SEHNR, CDR2 FQNEAQ (reference sequence). Germline trimming cut 11 bases from V and 4 bases from J; bases unmatched to any gene: 8. The CDR3 runs to 13 residues. This clone was detected a few times. Antigen: not known. Material: central memory CD4+ T cells from blood. This receptor was identified in a woman under 30 with type 1 diabetes. The chain carries TRBV7-9 and TRBJ1-1; 9 bases line up with TRBD1. DNA for the CDR3: TGTGCCGCACAGGGGGCCGTAAGCACTGAAGCTTTCTTT. This sequence encodes CAAQGAVSTEAFF.